The clone carrying this T cell receptor beta chain was detected only a few times. The antigen is not known. This entry belongs to a study of human T cells and chemical hapten exposure. Points from the study as a whole: PT1 expanded TCR numbers tracked positively with patch test score. The number of TCRs above 1 in 1000 frequency did not change after DPC sensitization.

V was clipped by 5 bases and J by 7 bases, with 24 bases between them. The germline CDR1 and CDR2 sequences are LGHDT and YNNKEL (reference sequence). The CDR3 loop spans 17 amino acids. What the library attached to individual cDNA molecules were unique molecular identifiers. TCRdb passed the RACE reads through MiXCR, listing each CDR3 protein once. The sample carries 95,000 or so distinct CDR3 sequences, about an eighth recorded once. Sample time point: patch test 2, 6 weeks after DPC sensitization. This sample's treatment: therapeutic diphenylcyclopropenone sensitization with weekly scalp DPC. The source was whole blood, collected in connection with sensitization to the hapten diphenylcyclopropenone (DPC). The sequence was obtained from a woman between 35 and 50 years old with alopecia areata. Some clones in this sample may be carry-over from other donors' samples. The chain uses TRBV3-1 and TRBJ2-1; the D gene is possibly TRBD2 (7 bases). The CDR3 sequence: CASSSRGGGGLDNEQFF. For the CDR3, the DNA is TGTGCCAGCAGCTCCCGTGGTGGGGGGGGCCTTGATAATGAGCAGTTCTTC.